This T cell receptor (beta chain) was sequenced for a study of cytomegalovirus exposure and HLA in healthy donors. This PCR relied on a set of 60 Vbeta primers and 13 Jbeta primers. Sequencing was performed with immunoSEQ multiplex PCR; in TCRdb, only in-frame clones are kept and a portion is missing. This table holds about 44,000 clones. This CDR3 comprises 18 residues. Looked up from germline, CDR1 is SGHTA and CDR2 is FQGNSA. Trimming left V 1 base short and J 0 bases short, with 16 bases between. Material: PBMCs. The origin of this receptor is a male donor in good health and CMV-seronegative. The genes are TRBV7-2 and TRBJ2-1, with a tentative D call TRBD1 (5 bases). The CDR3 nucleotides read TGTGCCAGCAGCTTAGGGGGCCCCTTTGCTCGCTCCTACAATGAGCAGTTCTTC. This codes for CASSLGGPFARSYNEQFF. Based on the CDR3 plus reference TRBV7-2 and TRBJ2-1, the full variable domain is GAGVSQSPSNKVTEKGKDVELRCDPISGHTALYWYRQSLGQGLEFLIYFQGNSAPDKSGLPSDRFSAERTGGSVSTLTIQRTQQEDSAVYLCASSLGGPFARSYNEQFFGPGTRLTVL.